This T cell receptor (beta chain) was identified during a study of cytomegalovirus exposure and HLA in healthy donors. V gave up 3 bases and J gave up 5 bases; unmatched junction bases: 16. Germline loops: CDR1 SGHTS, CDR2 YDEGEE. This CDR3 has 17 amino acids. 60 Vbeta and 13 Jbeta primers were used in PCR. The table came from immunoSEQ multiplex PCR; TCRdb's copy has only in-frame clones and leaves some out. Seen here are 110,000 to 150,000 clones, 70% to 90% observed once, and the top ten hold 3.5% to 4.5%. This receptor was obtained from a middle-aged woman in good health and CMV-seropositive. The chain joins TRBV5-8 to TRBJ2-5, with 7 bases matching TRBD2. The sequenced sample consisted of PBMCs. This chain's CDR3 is CASSWAHRDYKWETQYF. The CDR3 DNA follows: TGTGCCAGCAGCTGGGCCCACCGGGACTACAAATGGGAGACCCAGTACTTC.